This TCR beta chain was obtained from a study of regulatory T cells in long-lasting Graves disease. Study background: Graves' patients, newly diagnosed, had taken antithyroid drugs under 3 months.

This clonotype was counted between two and nine times. Construction of TCR beta libraries relied on iRepertoire HTBI primers and on Arm-PCR targeting CDR3 regions. TCRdb called the multiplex PCR reads again in MiXCR, with one record for every CDR3 protein. This sample has roughly 350,000 distinct CDR3 sequences, with over 15% found just once. This CDR3 comprises 13 residues. Trimming took 4 bases from V and 7 from J, leaving 14 bases between them. Germline lookup yields CDR1 SGHDT and CDR2 YYEEEE. Time point given: newly diagnosed GD, antithyroid drugs for less than 3 months. Extracted RNA from PBMCs served as the source of the TCR library. Another study also made use of these data, one on T cells in Graves' hyperthyroidism and ophthalmopathy. That paper states: The majority of expanded thyroid clonotypes above 0.001 also appeared in blood.

The sample consisted of peripheral blood mononuclear cells (PBMCs), taken at new diagnosis, from a patient treated with antithyroid drugs. The rearrangement joins TRBV5-6 to TRBJ1-1, with D uncertain. The source is a man aged 35 to 55 with Graves disease. CDR3 region: CASSAPRALEAFF. The CDR3, as DNA: TGTGCCAGCAGCGCCCCACGGGCACTTGAAGCTTTCTTT.